The 17 T cell receptor beta chains in this list originate from one sample, sequenced in a study of T cells after yellow fever vaccination. One entry per CDR3 protein results from TCRdb running MiXCR on the 5' RACE reads. Counted here are roughly 160,000 distinct CDR3 sequences, around 9% occurring once; the ten biggest clones make up around 35%. The specimen was CD8+ T cells sorted from PBMCs, collected 45 days after the yellow fever booster vaccination. These receptors all come from a young man who received the YFV17D yellow fever vaccine.

This clonotype occurred a few times. The V and J genes are TRBV4-1 and TRBJ2-2, with D possibly TRBD1 on 6 matching bases. The CDR3 extends over 15 amino acids. CDR1 is MGHRA and CDR2 is YSYEKL in the germline V gene. Trimming shortened V by 4 bases and J by 5 bases, and 14 bases separated the two germline ends. CDR3 bases: TGCGCCAGCAGCCTTCGTCAGGGGTCGACCGGGGAGCTGTTTTTT. It yields the protein CASSLRQGSTGELFF.

This clonotype occurred many times. This chain joins TRBV29-1 and TRBJ1-3; weak D call: TRBD1 (5 bases). Looked up from germline, CDR1 is SQVTM and CDR2 is ANQGSEA. Trimming removed 6 bases from V and 0 bases from J, with 9 bases in between. The CDR3 covers 13 residues. CDR3 DNA sequence: TGCAGCGTCAGGGCGATCTCTGGAAACACCATATATTTT. Translating it yields CSVRAISGNTIYF.

This clonotype was detected a few times. The chain is built from TRBV7-8 and TRBJ1-1, with D unresolved. The V end lost 8 bases, the J end lost 4 bases, and 14 bases lay between the germline ends. CDR1 and CDR2 from the germline V gene are SGHVS and FQNEAQ. CDR3 length: 13 amino acids. CDR3 in amino acids: CASFQRVGTEAFF. The CDR3 bases are TGTGCCAGCTTTCAAAGGGTAGGCACTGAAGCTTTCTTT.

The chain's CDR3 is CSAREDLGLGNTIYF. In DNA, the CDR3 is TGCAGTGCTAGAGAGGATTTGGGTTTAGGTAACACCATATATTTT. The chain links TRBV20-1 to TRBJ1-3; no reliable D call. Germline-derived CDR1 and CDR2 are DFQATT and SNEGSKA (reference sequence). Trimming removed 0 bases at V and 7 bases at J, with 16 bases between. The CDR3 extends over 15 amino acids.

The gene calls are TRBV4-1 and TRBJ1-5; a weak D match, TRBD1 (5 bases). Trimming stripped 4 bases from V and 0 bases from J, with 16 bases between. This CDR3 has 17 amino acids. In germline, CDR1 is MGHRA, CDR2 YSYEKL. The CDR3 spells CASSPFTGTYSNQPQHF. CDR3 nucleotides: TGCGCCAGCAGCCCTTTCACCGGGACTTATAGCAATCAGCCCCAGCATTTT.

The CDR3 region has the DNA TGCAGCGTTGTGTCTGGGCTCGGTGGCGAGCAGTACGTC. Its translation is CSVVSGLGGEQYV. The rearrangement uses TRBV29-1 and TRBJ2-7; D remains ambiguous. CDR1 is SQVTM, CDR2 ANQGSEA, per germline. The CDR3 totals 13 residues. V lost 4 bases, J lost 6 bases, and 16 bases lay in between.

This clonotype appeared a few times. This chain connects TRBV7-6 to TRBJ1-5, with 9 positions matching TRBD1. Germline V lookup: CDR1 SGHVS, CDR2 FNYEAQ. This CDR3 region has 16 residues. V was pared by 5 bases and J by 7 bases, with 12 bases of the junction left unmatched. CDR3 coding DNA: TGTGCCAGCAGCCCATACACCGGGACAGGGTGGCAGCCCCAGCATTTT. This gives the protein CASSPYTGTGWQPQHF.

The chain employs TRBV7-9 and TRBJ2-3, with D perhaps matching TRBD1 or TRBD2 (6 bases each). Looked up from germline, CDR1 is SEHNR and CDR2 is FQNEAQ (reference sequence). The length of the CDR3 is 14 residues. V lost 5 bases and J lost 6, with 15 bases in between. CDR3 in amino acids: CASSARGGIDTQYF. CDR3 in DNA: TGTGCCAGCAGCGCTAGAGGGGGGATCGATACGCAGTATTTT.

In its sample, this clonotype was seen a few times. V usage is TRBV6-5 and J usage is TRBJ2-1; D not resolved. Germline V gene sequence: CDR1 MNHEY, CDR2 SVGAGI. CDR3 size: 16 residues. Trimming took off 0 bases at V and 2 bases at J, with 11 bases between the two ends. The CDR3, as DNA: TGTGCCAGCAGTTACTCGAAAAGGGTGGCCTACAATGAGCAGTTCTTC. Translating it yields CASSYSKRVAYNEQFF.

V usage is TRBV9 and J usage is TRBJ2-5; the D gene is possibly TRBD1 (5 bases). Germline V gives CDR1 SGDLS, CDR2 YYNGEE. The CDR3 is made up of 15 amino acids. The V end lost 4 bases, the J end lost 3 bases, and 16 bases lay between the germline ends. The CDR3, as DNA: TGTGCCAGCAGCTTGGGGCGGCAAAGTGAAGAGACCCAGTACTTC. Translating gives CASSLGRQSEETQYF. Based on the CDR3 plus reference TRBV9 and TRBJ2-5, the full variable domain is DSGVTQTPKHLITATGQRVTLRCSPRSGDLSVYWYQQSLDQGLQFLIQYYNGEERAKGNILERFSAQQFPDLHSELNLSSLELGDSALYFCASSLGRQSEETQYFGPGTRLLVL.

This sequence joins TRBV20-1 and TRBJ2-5; D gene ambiguous. Per germline, CDR1 DFQATT and CDR2 SNEGSKA (reference sequence). Trimming took off 3 bases at V and 5 bases at J, with 13 bases between the two ends. The CDR3 length is 13 residues. The CDR3 loop is CSASLGIEETQYF. The CDR3 nucleotides are TGCAGTGCTAGCTTGGGAATTGAGGAGACCCAGTACTTC.

This clonotype was recorded a few times. This chain links TRBV5-1 with TRBJ2-5, with D maybe TRBD2 (5 bases). CDR3 size: 16 residues. V lost 2 bases to trimming and J lost 2 bases, with 16 bases between them. Germline assignment: CDR1 SGHRS and CDR2 YFSETQ. CDR3 region: CASSFLKVGGQETQYF. CDR3 bases: TGCGCCAGCAGCTTTTTAAAGGTCGGCGGGCAAGAGACCCAGTACTTC.

This clonotype occurred a few times. The chain joins TRBV6-2 or TRBV6-3 to TRBJ1-1; no reliable D call. Trimming cost V 2 bases and J 1 base, with 8 bases left between them. The CDR3 contains 14 residues. Germline V gene lookup returns CDR1 MNHEY and CDR2 SVGEGT. The CDR3 DNA is TGTGCCAGCAGTTACCAAACGGCGAACACTGAAGCTTTCTTT. Its protein is CASSYQTANTEAFF.

A few counts support this clonotype. The chain links TRBV4-1 to TRBJ2-3; 9 bases fit TRBD2. This CDR3 comprises 18 residues. The ends lost 0 bases at V and 6 bases at J; junction bases unmatched: 13. CDR1 is MGHRA, CDR2 YSYEKL, per germline. CDR3 protein: CASSQDLLAGGAYDTQYF. CDR3 DNA sequence: TGCGCCAGCAGCCAAGATCTTCTGGCGGGGGGGGCGTATGATACGCAGTATTTT.

The V and J genes are TRBV7-6 and TRBJ2-3; D is possibly TRBD2 (7 bases). This CDR3 has 20 amino acids. From germline, CDR1 is SGHVS and CDR2 FNYEAQ. V was shortened by 5 bases and J by 1 base, with 28 bases between the two germline ends. As DNA, the CDR3 is TGTGCCAGCAGCCGCTTTAGGGGGGGGCTTAATTATGGTGGCACAGATACGCAGTATTTT. This sequence encodes CASSRFRGGLNYGGTDTQYF.

The gene calls are TRBV6-5 and TRBJ1-1, with 9 positions matching TRBD1. J gave up 4 bases and V 6 bases, and 6 bases lay outside the gene matches. Germline V gene sequence: CDR1 MNHEY, CDR2 SVGAGI. CDR3 length: 14 residues. The CDR3 sequence is CASSHQTGGTEAFF. The CDR3 DNA reads TGTGCCAGCAGCCACCAGACAGGGGGCACTGAAGCTTTCTTT.

This clonotype was detected a few times. CDR3 region: CASSPRPLGVTEAFF. The CDR3 coding sequence is TGTGCCAGCAGCCCCCGACCCTTGGGAGTCACTGAAGCTTTCTTT. The chain uses TRBV7-9 and TRBJ1-1; no firm D call. The CDR3 has 15 amino acids. Per the germline V gene, CDR1 is SEHNR and CDR2 is FQNEAQ (reference sequence). The V and J ends lost 5 bases and 4 bases respectively, with 17 bases between them. Full variable domain (rest looked up from reference TRBV7-9 and TRBJ1-1): DTGVSQNPRHKITKRGQNVTFRCDPISEHNRLYWYRQTLGQGPEFLTYFQNEAQLEKSRLLSDRFSAERPKGSFSTLEIQRTEQGDSAMYLCASSPRPLGVTEAFFGQGTRLTVV.